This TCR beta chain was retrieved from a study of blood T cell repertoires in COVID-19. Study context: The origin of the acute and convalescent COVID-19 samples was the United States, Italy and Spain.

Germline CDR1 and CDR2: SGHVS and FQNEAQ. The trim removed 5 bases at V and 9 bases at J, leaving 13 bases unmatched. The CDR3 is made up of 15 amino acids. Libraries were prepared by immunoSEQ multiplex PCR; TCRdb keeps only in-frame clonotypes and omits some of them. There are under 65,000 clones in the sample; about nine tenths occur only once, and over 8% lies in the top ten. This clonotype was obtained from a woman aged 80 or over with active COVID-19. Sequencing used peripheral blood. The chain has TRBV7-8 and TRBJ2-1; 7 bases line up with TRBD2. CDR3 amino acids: CASSPLGSGRGEQFF. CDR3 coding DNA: TGTGCCAGCAGCCCCTTGGGTAGCGGGCGGGGTGAGCAGTTCTTC.